What follows are 2 T cell receptor beta chains derived from one specimen sequenced in a study of blood T cell repertoires in COVID-19. Assay: immunoSEQ multiplex PCR; the TCRdb copy retains only in-frame clones and omits some. This sample has 200,000 to 250,000 clones, with roughly 84% found just once. Sequenced: peripheral blood. The receptors stem from a woman in her forties or fifties with acute or convalescent COVID-19.

V is TRBV25-1 and J is TRBJ1-1, with 7 bases that match TRBD1. This CDR3 spans 14 amino acids. Germline trimming cut 4 bases from V and 4 bases from J; bases unmatched to any gene: 6. Germline CDR1 and CDR2: MGHDK and SYGVNS. CDR3 residues: CASSGDREGTEAFF. The CDR3, as DNA: TGTGCCAGCAGTGGGGACAGAGAGGGCACTGAAGCTTTCTTT.

This chain uses TRBV30 with TRBJ1-5; possible D gene TRBD1, 6 bases. The CDR3 spans 16 residues. Trimming shortened V by 3 bases and J by 2 bases, and 17 bases separated the two germline ends. Germline assignment: CDR1 GTSNPN and CDR2 SVGIG (reference sequence). The CDR3 here is CAWRTGSSFGNQPQHF. Here the CDR3 DNA reads TGTGCCTGGAGAACAGGGTCCTCCTTCGGCAATCAGCCCCAGCATTTT. The entire variable domain, with the rest obtained from reference TRBV30 and TRBJ1-5, is as follows: SQTIHQWPATLVQPVGSPLSLECTVEGTSNPNLYWYRQAAGRGLQLLFYSVGIGQISSEVPQNLSASRPQDRQFILSSKKLLLSDSGFYLCAWRTGSSFGNQPQHFGDGTRLSIL.